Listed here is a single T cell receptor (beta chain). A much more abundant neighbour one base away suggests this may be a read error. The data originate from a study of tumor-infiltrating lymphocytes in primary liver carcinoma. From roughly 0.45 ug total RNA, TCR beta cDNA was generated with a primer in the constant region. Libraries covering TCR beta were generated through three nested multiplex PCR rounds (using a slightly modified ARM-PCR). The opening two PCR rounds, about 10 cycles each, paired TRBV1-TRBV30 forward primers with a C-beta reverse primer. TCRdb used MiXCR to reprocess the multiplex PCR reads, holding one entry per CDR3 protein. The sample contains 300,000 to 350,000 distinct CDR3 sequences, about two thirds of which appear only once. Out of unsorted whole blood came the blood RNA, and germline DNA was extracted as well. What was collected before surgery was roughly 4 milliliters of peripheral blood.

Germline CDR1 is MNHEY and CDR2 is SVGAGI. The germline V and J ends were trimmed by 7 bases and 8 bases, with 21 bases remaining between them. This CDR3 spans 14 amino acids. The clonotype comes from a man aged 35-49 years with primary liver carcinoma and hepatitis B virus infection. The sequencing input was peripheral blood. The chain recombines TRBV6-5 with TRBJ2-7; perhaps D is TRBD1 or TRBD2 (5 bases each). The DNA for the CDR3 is TGTGCCAGCATGGGAAGAGGGGAAGGGTACAAGCAGTACTTC. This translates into CASMGRGEGYKQYF.